The sequence of this TCR beta chain was determined in a study of T cells after yellow fever vaccination. Looking at the study overall: Preparation of fractions with low cell numbers was performed using SMART-Seq v4 Ultra Low Input.

This clonotype has a handful of counts. The antigen is unknown. Template switching by 5'RACE produced TCR cDNA, adding a universal primer site and UMIs. MiXCR, run by TCRdb on the 5' RACE reads, gives a single entry per CDR3 protein. The sample contains a few hundred thousand distinct CDR3 sequences, 6.5% to 8.5% of which appear only once. The CDR3 sequence is 14 residues long. Germline assignment: CDR1 SEHNR and CDR2 FQNEAQ (reference sequence). V gave up 1 base and J gave up 7 bases, with 11 bases separating them. Regarding the study as a whole: Across the CD4 and CD8 compartments, a small share of clonotypes was present in both. Bulk-population clonotypes that are abundant could appear as contaminants in FACS-sorted repertoires.

The sequence was collected from a man between 18 and 29 years old who received the YFV17D yellow fever vaccine. The sample was PBMCs, taken roughly 46 days after the first yellow fever vaccination. The chain links TRBV7-9 to TRBJ1-3; D remains ambiguous. The CDR3 here is CASSLGPSGNTIYF. The CDR3 nucleotides are TGTGCCAGCAGCTTAGGGCCATCGGGGAACACCATATATTTT.